This entry concerns a single T cell receptor beta chain. The sample comes from a study of cytomegalovirus exposure and HLA in healthy donors. This PCR relied on a set of 60 Vbeta primers and 13 Jbeta primers. This table comes from immunoSEQ multiplex PCR, and its TCRdb copy is limited to in-frame clones, with some not included. Among over 150,000 clones listed, around 80% were seen once. The germline V gene encodes CDR1 MNHEY and CDR2 SMNVEV (reference sequence). J gave up 4 bases and V 5 bases, and 15 bases lay outside the gene matches. The CDR3 length is 18 residues. The receptor's source is a woman aged 25 to 39 in good health and CMV-seropositive. Sequenced input: PBMCs. J is TRBJ1-5 and V is TRBV27; 9 bases match TRBD1. CDR3 residues: CASSRFGTGSFGNQPQHF. Here the CDR3 DNA reads TGTGCCAGCAGTCGATTCGGGACAGGGAGTTTCGGGAATCAGCCCCAGCATTTT.